This T cell receptor beta chain was profiled in a study of cytomegalovirus exposure and HLA in healthy donors. V lost 5 bases and J 0 bases, leaving 14 bases between the germline ends. The CDR3 is 15 residues long. The germline gives CDR1 LNHDA, CDR2 SQIVND (reference sequence). General observations from the study: A later analysis, which compared TCR beta chains of equal frequency, found the HLA-associated ones more clonally expanded. As immune exposure information, only CMV serostatus was available.

The PCR was carried out with 60 Vbeta primers and 13 Jbeta primers. In the original processing: Later reanalysis found 80 million or so unique TCR beta chains, approximately 11 million of them shared. Clones were read by immunoSEQ multiplex PCR, and TCRdb kept only the in-frame ones, dropping some. The V and J calls and clone size were taken over from that table, and D and trimming were inferred from the DNA. The sample has about 130,000 clones; 81% are singletons. Of note for this clone: The antigen is not known.

The sequenced material came from PBMCs. The receptor comes from a man aged 18-30 years in good health and CMV-seronegative. The rearrangement joins TRBV19 to TRBJ2-7, with unresolved D. The CDR3 region is CASSSAVTFSYEQYF. CDR3 DNA sequence: TGTGCCAGTAGTTCGGCCGTGACATTCTCCTACGAGCAGTACTTC.